One and the same sample provided the 29 T cell receptor beta chains below, sequenced in a study of cytomegalovirus exposure and HLA in healthy donors. Vbeta (60) and Jbeta (13) primers were used in the PCR. Data came from immunoSEQ multiplex PCR; TCRdb stores just in-frame clones and leaves some out. The repertoire holds over 150,000 clones, with around four fifths as singletons. Sequences were obtained from PBMCs. These receptors all stem from a woman between 55 and 75 years old in good health and CMV-seropositive.

The chain carries TRBV18 and TRBJ1-1; no clear D gene. V was shortened by 2 bases and J by 4 bases, with 11 bases between the two germline ends. The germline CDR1 and CDR2 sequences are KGHSH and LQKENI. CDR3 size: 14 residues. CDR3 residues: CASSPNSRSTEAFF. The CDR3 DNA reads as TGTGCCAGCTCACCAAATTCAAGGAGCACTGAAGCTTTCTTT. Supplemented by reference TRBV18 and TRBJ1-1, the full variable domain reads NAGVMQNPRHLVRRRGQEARLRCSPMKGHSHVYWYRQLPEEGLKFMVYLQKENIIDESGMPKERFSAEFPKEGPSILRIQQVVRGDSAAYFCASSPNSRSTEAFFGQGTRLTVV.

The chain uses TRBV6-1 and TRBJ2-7; 14 bases are shared with TRBD2. The CDR3 runs to 15 residues. Germline V lookup: CDR1 MNHNS, CDR2 SASEGT. V lost 6 bases to trimming and J lost 3 bases; unmatched junction nucleotides: 4. DNA for the CDR3: TGTGCCAGCAGGACGACTAGCGGGGGGGGCTACGAGCAGTACTTC. Its protein is CASRTTSGGGYEQYF.

This chain links TRBV7-2 with TRBJ2-2; maybe TRBD2 (5 bases). Germline loops: CDR1 SGHTA, CDR2 FQGNSA. The length of the CDR3 is 16 residues. V lost 5 bases, J lost 4 bases, and 17 bases lay in between. CDR3 DNA sequence: TGTGCCAGCAGCAAAACGATTCTAGCTCCCACCGGGGAGCTGTTTTTT. It translates to CASSKTILAPTGELFF.

This chain uses TRBV18 with TRBJ1-6; 7 nucleotides line up with TRBD1. CDR3 size: 14 residues. Germline V gene data show CDR1 as KGHSH and CDR2 as LQKENI. The V and J ends lost 4 bases and 6 bases, in that order; junction bases with no gene match: 3. The CDR3 protein is CASSREGANSPLHF. The CDR3 nucleotides read TGTGCCAGCTCACGAGAGGGGGCTAATTCACCCCTCCACTTT.

V is TRBV6-1 and J is TRBJ2-7; the match to TRBD1 covers 8 bases. The germline V gene has CDR1 MNHNS and CDR2 SASEGT. This CDR3 region has 15 residues. Germline trimming cut 2 bases from V and 2 bases from J; bases unmatched to any gene: 5. CDR3 amino acids: CASSEPGQVPYEQYF. Written as DNA, the CDR3 is TGTGCCAGCAGTGAACCGGGACAGGTCCCCTACGAGCAGTACTTC.

The table lists this clone with a few counts. V usage is TRBV6-6 and J usage is TRBJ2-1; D is unclear. The germline gives CDR1 MNHNY, CDR2 SVGAGI (reference sequence). The CDR3 sequence is 12 residues long. V lost 6 bases, J lost 7 bases, and 10 bases lay in between. CDR3 sequence reads: CASSRPRNEQFF. The DNA for the CDR3 is TGTGCCAGCAGCCGTCCTAGAAATGAGCAGTTCTTC.

The chain joins TRBV5-4 to TRBJ2-7; 7 nucleotides line up with TRBD2. The CDR3 is 15 residues long. Germline CDR1 SGHNT, CDR2 YYREEE (reference sequence). Trimming cost V 4 bases and J 3 bases; bases outside gene matches: 10. The CDR3 reads CASSPQAGASYEQYF. CDR3 in DNA: TGTGCCAGCAGCCCGCAGGCGGGAGCTAGCTACGAGCAGTACTTC.

The chain uses TRBV19 and TRBJ2-1; 9 positions agree with TRBD2. The CDR3 is made up of 16 amino acids. Trimming removed 3 bases from V and 7 bases from J; junction bases left unmatched: 10. Per germline, CDR1 LNHDA and CDR2 SQIVND (reference sequence). The CDR3 coding sequence is TGTGCCAGTAGTATCGATGGCGGGGGGGCTACTAATGAGCAGTTCTTC. Protein product: CASSIDGGGATNEQFF.

The V gene is TRBV19, the J gene TRBJ1-2; the match to TRBD1 covers 11 bases. Germline CDR1 LNHDA, CDR2 SQIVND (reference sequence). With 3 bases clipped from V and 8 bases from J, the junction kept 8 bases outside the gene matches. This CDR3 spans 15 amino acids. DNA for the CDR3: TGTGCCAGTAGTATTGGTGGACAGGGGGCCTTAGGCTACACCTTC. Translation gives CASSIGGQGALGYTF.

V is TRBV28 and J is TRBJ1-2; D not certain. The CDR3 totals 12 residues. V was trimmed by 8 bases and J by 1 base, leaving 8 bases between them. CDR1 MDHEN and CDR2 SYDVKM come from the germline V gene. The CDR3 region has the DNA TGTGCCAGCGGAGTGTTTAACTATGGCTACACCTTC. Translating it yields CASGVFNYGYTF.

V gene TRBV5-4 combines with J gene TRBJ1-2; D not resolved. In germline, CDR1 is SGHNT, CDR2 YYREEE (reference sequence). V was cut by 1 base and J by 6 bases, with 13 bases left in between. This CDR3 has 14 residues. In DNA form, the CDR3 reads TGTGCCAGCAGCTTGTTTAACCAAAACAATGGCTACACCTTC. It is translated as CASSLFNQNNGYTF.

This clone was seen only a few times. This rearrangement joins TRBV4-3 to TRBJ1-1; possibly TRBD1 for D (5 bases). With 1 base removed from V and 0 bases from J, the gap between germline ends came to 6 bases. Germline loops: CDR1 LGHNA, CDR2 YSLEER. The CDR3 contains 14 residues. CDR3 nucleotides: TGCGCCAGCAGCCAAGGACAGTTGAACACTGAAGCTTTCTTT. This gives the protein CASSQGQLNTEAFF.

The chain combines TRBV7-2 with TRBJ1-1, with D perhaps TRBD1 (5 bases). This CDR3 is built from 14 residues. V gave up 7 bases and J gave up 1 base, with 13 bases separating them. Germline V gene data show CDR1 as SGHTA and CDR2 as FQGNSA. CDR3 nucleotide sequence: TGTGCCAGCAAAGGAGGGGCTGGGAACACTGAAGCTTTCTTT. Translation gives CASKGGAGNTEAFF.

This clone was picked up a small number of times. This sequence joins TRBV2 and TRBJ1-2, with TRBD1 matching 7 bases. The CDR3 sequence is 12 residues long. V lost 9 bases to trimming and J lost 2 bases; unmatched junction nucleotides: 3. Germline CDR1 is SNHLY and CDR2 is FYNNEI. CDR3 sequence reads: CARGQENYGYTF. As DNA, the CDR3 is TGTGCCAGAGGACAGGAAAACTATGGCTACACCTTC.

V gene TRBV7-6 combines with J gene TRBJ2-5, with D maybe TRBD2 (5 bases). The CDR3 totals 15 residues. V lost 1 base, J lost 5 bases, and 14 bases lay in between. Germline V gene sequence: CDR1 SGHVS, CDR2 FNYEAQ. The CDR3 coding sequence is TGTGCCAGCAGCTTAGTGTCGGCGGGTTCGGAGACCCAGTACTTC. It specifies CASSLVSAGSETQYF. Variable domain in full (rest from reference TRBV7-6 and TRBJ2-5): GAGVSQSPRYKVTKRGQDVALRCDPISGHVSLYWYRQALGQGPEFLTYFNYEAQQDKSGLPNDRFSAERPEGSISTLTIQRTEQRDSAMYRCASSLVSAGSETQYFGPGTRLLVL.

V usage is TRBV27 and J usage is TRBJ2-6, with no clear D. The germline CDR1 and CDR2 sequences are MNHEY and SMNVEV (reference sequence). The CDR3 loop spans 15 amino acids. Trimming removed 2 bases at V and 0 bases at J, with 5 bases between. The CDR3: CASSLNRSGANVLTF. The CDR3 DNA sequence: TGTGCCAGCAGTTTAAATCGCTCTGGGGCCAACGTCCTGACTTTC.

This chain links TRBV5-1 with TRBJ2-5, with D maybe TRBD1 (5 bases). Between the trimmed V and J ends, which lost 1 base and 2 bases, there was a span of 12 bases. CDR1 is SGHRS, CDR2 YFSETQ, per germline. CDR3 length equals 15 residues. The DNA for the CDR3 is TGCGCCAGCAGCTTGCAGGGCATGGAGCAAGAGACCCAGTACTTC. It codes for CASSLQGMEQETQYF.

CDR3 region: CASSAGQGSTEAFF. The DNA of the CDR3 is TGTGCCAGCAGCGCGGGACAGGGATCTACTGAAGCTTTCTTT. This chain connects TRBV7-3 to TRBJ1-1; 9 nucleotides align to TRBD1. CDR1 and CDR2 (germline): SGHTA, FQGTGA. V was pared by 5 bases and J by 5 bases, with 6 bases of the junction left unmatched. The CDR3 contains 14 residues.

This chain uses TRBV6-9 with TRBJ2-2; 7 bases fit TRBD2. Losses at the gene ends were 10 bases for V and 4 bases for J; bases not matched to a gene: 6. Germline V CDR1 and CDR2: MNHGY, SVAAGI. CDR3 length: 13 amino acids. CDR3 bases: TGTGCCAATGGACTAGTTGGCACCGGGGAGCTGTTTTTT. This encodes CANGLVGTGELFF.

This chain joins TRBV2 and TRBJ1-2, with unresolved D. CDR3 size: 12 residues. Germline V gene data show CDR1 as SNHLY and CDR2 as FYNNEI. V was trimmed by 2 bases and J by 4 bases, leaving 5 bases between them. For the CDR3, the DNA is TGTGCCAGCAGTGAACAAGCCTATGGCTACACCTTC. Protein: CASSEQAYGYTF. Full variable domain (remainder filled in from reference TRBV2 and TRBJ1-2): EPEVTQTPSHQVTQMGQEVILRCVPISNHLYFYWYRQILGQKVEFLVSFYNNEISEKSEIFDDQFSVERPDGSNFTLKIRSTKLEDSAMYFCASSEQAYGYTFGSGTRLTVV.

The gene calls are TRBV6-5 and TRBJ2-7; 13 positions match TRBD2. With V trimmed by 7 bases and J by 3 bases, 6 bases remained unmatched. CDR1 MNHEY and CDR2 SVGAGI come from the germline V gene. The CDR3 runs 15 residues. The CDR3 loop is CASIRTSGSVYEQYF. As DNA, the CDR3 is TGTGCCAGCATCAGGACTAGCGGGAGTGTCTACGAGCAGTACTTC.

About this clone itself: At one boundary the junction diverges from the germline segment, which might be a read error. The V gene is TRBV2, the J gene TRBJ2-5; the D is unclear. The CDR3 totals 11 residues. The V gene's germline CDR1 is SNHLY and CDR2 FYNNEI. The CDR3 here is CNVRRQEAQYF. CDR3 DNA sequence: TGTAATGTACGGCGCCAAGAGGCCCAGTACTTC.

This rearrangement joins TRBV30 to TRBJ2-5; 7 bases map to TRBD2. Germline V gives CDR1 GTSNPN, CDR2 SVGIG (reference sequence). V gave up 6 bases and J gave up 10 bases; unmatched junction bases: 17. This CDR3 is 14 amino acids long. CDR3 coding DNA: TGTGCCTGTACCTCCTGGGGGGGTTCAAGAGGCCAGTACTTC. This encodes CACTSWGGSRGQYF.

The chain is built from TRBV29-1 and TRBJ1-1; possible D gene TRBD1, 6 bases. The germline gives CDR1 SQVTM, CDR2 ANQGSEA. The CDR3 length is 14 residues. Trimming pared 6 bases from V and 1 base from J, leaving 15 bases between. CDR3 coding DNA: TGCAGCGTGAGACCAGGGGTCCCGAACACTGAAGCTTTCTTT. As protein: CSVRPGVPNTEAFF. The full variable domain, in which reference TRBV29-1 and TRBJ1-1 provide the parts outside the CDR3, is SAVISQKPSRDICQRGTSLTIQCQVDSQVTMMFWYRQQPGQSLTLIATANQGSEATYESGFVIDKFPISRPNLTFSTLTVSNMSPEDSSIYLCSVRPGVPNTEAFFGQGTRLTVV.

This clone was detected a few times. The CDR3 DNA reads TGCGCCAGCAGCTTGCGGACAGGGTGGACAAAACTGTTTTTT. It translates to CASSLRTGWTKLFF. This sequence joins TRBV5-1 and TRBJ1-4, with 8 bases identical to TRBD1. V shed 1 base and J 10 bases; nucleotides not matched to a gene: 6. Germline lookup yields CDR1 SGHRS and CDR2 YFSETQ. This CDR3 has 14 amino acids.

The chain combines TRBV7-9 with TRBJ2-4; D is unclear. The CDR3 runs to 14 residues. Trimming cost V 1 base and J 8 bases, with 12 bases left between them. CDR1 SEHNR and CDR2 FQNEAQ come from the germline V gene (reference sequence). The DNA for the CDR3 is TGTGCCAGCAGCTTAGGTAGAAAAGAGGACATTCAGTACTTC. Residues: CASSLGRKEDIQYF.

V is TRBV5-1 and J is TRBJ2-1, with 9 positions matching TRBD1. Germline V gene sequence: CDR1 SGHRS, CDR2 YFSETQ. CDR3 length equals 15 residues. Germline trimming cut 4 bases from V and 4 bases from J; bases unmatched to any gene: 6. CDR3: CASSGRDRVYNEQFF. The CDR3 nucleotides read TGCGCCAGCAGCGGCCGGGACAGGGTTTACAATGAGCAGTTCTTC. Together with reference TRBV5-1 and TRBJ2-1, the CDR3 gives the full variable domain: KAGVTQTPRYLIKTRGQQVTLSCSPISGHRSVSWYQQTPGQGLQFLFEYFSETQRNKGNFPGRFSGRQFSNSRSEMNVSTLELGDSALYLCASSGRDRVYNEQFFGPGTRLTVL.

This clone was counted only a few times. This sequence joins TRBV19 and TRBJ1-2; tentative D call: TRBD1 (5 bases). The CDR3 is 13 amino acids. The germline V gene has CDR1 LNHDA and CDR2 SQIVND (reference sequence). V was shortened by 1 base and J by 7 bases, with 10 bases between the two germline ends. CDR3: CASSIVGTSGYTF. The CDR3 DNA is TGTGCCAGTAGTATAGTGGGGACTAGTGGCTACACCTTC.

This chain joins TRBV6-6 and TRBJ1-2, with 9 positions matching TRBD1. CDR1 is MNHNY and CDR2 is SVGAGI in the germline V gene (reference sequence). Trimming cost V 4 bases and J 6 bases; bases outside gene matches: 9. This CDR3 has 15 amino acids. CDR3 protein: CASSWNRGRGDGYTF. DNA for the CDR3: TGTGCCAGCAGTTGGAACAGGGGGCGCGGCGATGGCTACACCTTC.